The subject of this entry is one TCR beta chain. Its antigen is still unknown. This entry is derived from a study of shared clonotypes between healthy human individuals. The wider study: Per donor, three plates held CD4 naive cells, three held CD4 memory, two held CD8 naive and one held CD8 memory. Study findings and constraints: Some clonotypes were shared by all four sorted-subset donors, while others were not shared. The non-shared ones had lower generation probabilities than the shared ones.

Sequencing was performed with immunoSEQ multiplex PCR; in TCRdb, only in-frame clones are kept and a portion is missing. Of about 2.2 million clones listed, approximately 92% are singletons. In the naive CD8 group, cells lacked CD45RO and were positively selected for CCR7, so terminally differentiated effector memory CD45RA+ cells were left out. Donors, healthy HIV-negative adults, lacked recent acute infections or vaccinations. The CDR3 contains 14 residues. Germline V lookup: CDR1 SGDLS, CDR2 YYNGEE. Trimming cost V 3 bases and J 8 bases; bases outside gene matches: 6. The material sequenced was naive CD8+ T cells from PBMCs. The rearrangement joins TRBV9 to TRBJ2-1, with TRBD2 identical over 9 bases. This clonotype was sampled from a man aged 18 to 35 in good health. Some clones in this sample may be carry-over from other donors' samples. The DNA for the CDR3 is TGTGCCAGCAGCGGAGGACTAGCGACCGATGAGCAGTTCTTC. Amino acids: CASSGGLATDEQFF.